This record concerns one T cell receptor beta chain sequence. As yet, its antigen is unknown. This record comes from a study of shared clonotypes between healthy human individuals. Study as a whole: Three CD4 naive, three CD4 memory, two CD8 naive and one CD8 memory plate were used per donor.

This CDR3 has 14 residues. Germline-derived CDR1 and CDR2 are MNHNY and SVGAGI (reference sequence). Deletions cut 2 bases from V and 8 bases from J, with 13 bases between. Partitioning of CD4+ cells yielded a CD45RA+ naive subset and a CD45RA-negative memory subset. Study conclusions and caveats: Compared with clonotypes that all four donors shared, non-shared clonotypes had lower generation probabilities.

Original data processing: Junction-only immunoSEQ data arrived without quality scores, meaning filtering differed. Here immunoSEQ multiplex PCR was the method, and the copy in TCRdb shows in-frame clones only, minus some. The V and J calls and clone size are taken from that table; D and trimming were inferred from the DNA. The sample consists of 2,500,000 or so clones, 92% of them appearing once. The chain employs TRBV6-6 and TRBJ2-1; D gene unclear. This TCR was recovered from a man between 18 and 35 years old in good health. Some clones in this sample may be carry-over from other donors' samples. The sequencing sample was made of naive CD4+ T cells from PBMCs. The subset: CD45RA+ positively selected. CDR3 region: CASSYPDTQDEQFF. The CDR3 nucleotides read TGTGCCAGCAGTTACCCCGACACCCAGGATGAGCAGTTCTTC.